Presented here are 5 T cell receptor beta chains from one specimen sequenced in a study of T cells in lung cancer brain metastases. The protocol was immunoSEQ multiplex PCR, while the TCRdb copy is restricted to in-frame clones and leaves out a portion. Altogether under 4,500 clones are present, 70% to 90% being singletons, with the ten largest covering 8.1%. The sample was tumor tissue from the primary lung tumor. The origin of the receptors is a man aged 55 to 70 with non-small cell lung cancer.

This chain uses TRBV11-2 with TRBJ2-1; 8 nucleotides line up with TRBD1. The CDR3 totals 16 residues. Trimming at V came to 4 bases and at J to 10 bases, leaving 15 bases not matched to a gene. Germline CDR1 reads SGHAT; CDR2 reads FQNNGV. The CDR3 sequence is CASSSQTGGIAQEQFF. For the CDR3, the DNA is TGTGCCAGCAGCTCCCAAACAGGGGGTATTGCCCAAGAGCAGTTCTTC.

V and J are TRBV6-5 and TRBJ2-1; the D gene is possibly TRBD1 (6 bases). The CDR3 is 12 residues long. V was cut by 11 bases and J by 2 bases, with 10 bases left in between. Germline loops: CDR1 MNHEY, CDR2 SVGAGI. As DNA, the CDR3 is TGTGCCGCCCGGGACACCTACAATGAGCAGTTCTTC. Its translation is CAARDTYNEQFF.

To note about this clone: The sample contains more than one DNA sequence encoding this CDR3. The J gene is TRBJ1-1, the V gene TRBV7-2; D ambiguous. Trimming took 1 base from V and 0 from J, leaving 9 bases between them. The CDR3 has 15 residues. Germline CDR1 SGHTA, CDR2 FQGNSA. The CDR3 sequence is CASSLGSRLNTEAFF. The CDR3 bases are TGTGCCAGCAGCTTAGGGTCGAGGTTGAACACTGAAGCTTTCTTT.

This chain joins TRBV18 and TRBJ2-1; D might be TRBD2 (5 bases). This CDR3 contains 14 residues. The germline CDR1 and CDR2 sequences are KGHSH and LQKENI. The V end was cut by 3 bases, the J end by 2 bases, with 8 bases between. This chain's CDR3 is CASSPRGTYNEQFF. For the CDR3, the DNA is TGTGCCAGCTCACCTCGGGGAACCTACAATGAGCAGTTCTTC. Full variable domain (remainder filled in from reference TRBV18 and TRBJ2-1): NAGVMQNPRHLVRRRGQEARLRCSPMKGHSHVYWYRQLPEEGLKFMVYLQKENIIDESGMPKERFSAEFPKEGPSILRIQQVVRGDSAAYFCASSPRGTYNEQFFGPGTRLTVL.

A few counts support this clone. J is TRBJ1-3 and V is TRBV6-1; no firm D call. From germline, CDR1 is MNHNS and CDR2 SASEGT. Trimming stripped 1 base from V and 0 bases from J, with 7 bases between. The CDR3 is 15 residues long. CDR3 residues: CASSEGPSSGNTIYF. The CDR3, as DNA: TGTGCCAGCAGTGAAGGGCCAAGCTCTGGAAACACCATATATTTT.